This TCR beta chain was captured by sequencing in a study of T-cell reconstitution after alpha-beta-depleted transplantation in children. This clonotype was counted between two and nine times. The V end was cut by 3 bases, the J end by 3 bases, with 9 bases between. The germline V gene encodes CDR1 KGHSH and CDR2 LQKENI. The CDR3 has 13 amino acids. Unique molecular identifiers tagged the TCRbeta library. MiXCR was run by TCRdb on the PCR reads, yielding one entry per CDR3 protein. Of around 600,000 distinct CDR3 sequences in the sample, around 17% are singletons; the top ten hold 1.1%. Here the sequenced sample was PBMCs from the stem cell graft donor, taken from the stem cell graft. V and J are TRBV18 and TRBJ2-7, with D possibly being TRBD1 (6 bases). This clonotype was sampled from a human donor who donated a stem cell graft to a child with acute myeloid leukemia. Written as DNA, the CDR3 is TGTGCCAGCTCACCCGACAGGAGCTACGAGCAGTACGTC. Protein: CASSPDRSYEQYV.